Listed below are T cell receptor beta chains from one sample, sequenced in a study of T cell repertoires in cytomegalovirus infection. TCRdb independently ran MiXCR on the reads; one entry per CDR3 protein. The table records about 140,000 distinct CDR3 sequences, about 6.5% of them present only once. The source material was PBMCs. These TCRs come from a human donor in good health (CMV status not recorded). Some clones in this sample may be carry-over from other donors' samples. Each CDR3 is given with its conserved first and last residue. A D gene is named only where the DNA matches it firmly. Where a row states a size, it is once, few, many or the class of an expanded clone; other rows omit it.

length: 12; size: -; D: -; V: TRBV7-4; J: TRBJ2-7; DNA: TGTGCCAGCAGTTACAGGGTGGGCGAGCAGTACTTC; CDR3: CASSYRVGEQYF
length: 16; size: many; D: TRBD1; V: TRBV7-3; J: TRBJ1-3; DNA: TGTGCCAGCAGCTCCCTGGACAGGGAAGACGGAAACACCATATATTTT; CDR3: CASSSLDREDGNTIYF
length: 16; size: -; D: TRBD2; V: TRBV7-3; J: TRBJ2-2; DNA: TGTGCCAGCAGCGACCGGACTAGCGGTCTCGGCGGGGAGCTGTTTTTT; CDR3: CASSDRTSGLGGELFF
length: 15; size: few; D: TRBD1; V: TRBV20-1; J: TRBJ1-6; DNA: TGCAGTGCTATATTGACAGGGGGCATGGATTCACCCCTCCACTTT; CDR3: CSAILTGGMDSPLHF
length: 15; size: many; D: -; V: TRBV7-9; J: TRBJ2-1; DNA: TGTGCCAGCAGCTTAGGCGGGGGCGCTTACAATGAGCAGTTCTTC; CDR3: CASSLGGGAYNEQFF
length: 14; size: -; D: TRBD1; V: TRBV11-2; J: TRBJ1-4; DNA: TGTGCCAGCAGCCACCACAGGGGCCCGAGGGTACTGTTTTTT; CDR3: CASSHHRGPRVLFF
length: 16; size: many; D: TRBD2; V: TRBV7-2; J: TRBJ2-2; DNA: TGTGCCAGCAGCTTAGCGGGAGGGTTTAACACCGGGGAGCTGTTTTTT; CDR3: CASSLAGGFNTGELFF
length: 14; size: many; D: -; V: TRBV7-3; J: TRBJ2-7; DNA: TGTGCCAGCAGCTTTGACAGTAACTCCTACGAGCAGTACTTC; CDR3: CASSFDSNSYEQYF
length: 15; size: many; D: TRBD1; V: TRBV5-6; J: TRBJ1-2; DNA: TGTGCCAGCAGGCTGGACAGGGGGCCGTACTATGGCTACACCTTC; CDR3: CASRLDRGPYYGYTF
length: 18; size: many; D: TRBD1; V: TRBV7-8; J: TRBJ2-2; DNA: TGTGCCAGCAGCTTAGCGATGTGGGGACAGGTCGACACCGGGGAGCTGTTTTTT; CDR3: CASSLAMWGQVDTGELFF
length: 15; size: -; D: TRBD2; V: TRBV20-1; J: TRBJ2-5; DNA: TGCAGTGCTAGTCAGCCTAGCGGGGGCCAAGAGACCCAGTACTTC; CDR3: CSASQPSGGQETQYF